The 32 T cell receptor beta chains presented below share a single source sample, sequenced in a study of shared clonotypes between healthy human individuals. Assay: immunoSEQ multiplex PCR; the TCRdb copy retains only in-frame clones and omits some. This table holds some 2,500,000 clones, under 95% found once. Material for sequencing was naive CD4+ T cells from PBMCs. As for subset: CD45RA+ positively selected. The receptors originated from a man aged 18 to 29 in good health. Some clones in this sample may be carry-over from other donors' samples.

CDR3 nucleotide sequence: TGTGCCAGCAGCCAAGACCCGGAGGGGTCGGGTTATGGCTACACCTTC. The encoded protein is CASSQDPEGSGYGYTF. This sequence joins TRBV7-3 and TRBJ1-2; D possibly corresponds to TRBD1 (5 bases). The CDR3 runs to 16 residues. Deletions cut 5 bases from V and 5 bases from J, with 21 bases between. Germline V gives CDR1 SGHTA, CDR2 FQGTGA.

This chain joins TRBV4-1 and TRBJ2-7; D may be TRBD1 or TRBD2 (5 bases each). Trimming stripped 2 bases from V and 10 bases from J, with 15 bases between. This CDR3 is 13 amino acids long. From germline, CDR1 is MGHRA and CDR2 YSYEKL. The CDR3 protein is CASSQLGPLGQYF. The CDR3 DNA follows: TGCGCCAGCAGCCAATTGGGACCCCTTGGACAGTACTTC.

CDR3 residues: CASTPAGTGNTGELFF. The CDR3 coding sequence is TGTGCCAGCACCCCGGCCGGGACAGGGAATACCGGGGAGCTGTTTTTT. V usage is TRBV27 and J usage is TRBJ2-2, with 9 bases matching TRBD1. CDR3 length: 16 residues. Germline-derived CDR1 and CDR2 are MNHEY and SMNVEV (reference sequence). Germline trimming cut 7 bases from V and 5 bases from J; bases unmatched to any gene: 11.

The rearrangement uses TRBV6-5 and TRBJ2-1, with D perhaps TRBD2 (5 bases). The CDR3 runs 14 residues. Germline V gene sequence: CDR1 MNHEY, CDR2 SVGAGI. Trimming stripped 4 bases from V and 7 bases from J, with 14 bases between. CDR3 sequence reads: CASSLTGVSNEQFF. CDR3 sequence (DNA): TGTGCCAGCAGTTTAACCGGGGTATCGAATGAGCAGTTCTTC.

The chain carries TRBV9 and TRBJ1-2; possible D gene TRBD1, 6 bases. Germline lookup yields CDR1 SGDLS and CDR2 YYNGEE. Trimming removed 4 bases from V and 4 bases from J, with 11 bases in between. This CDR3 has 13 amino acids. CDR3 nucleotides: TGTGCCAGCAGCCTGACGGACAGCTATGGCTACACCTTC. This encodes CASSLTDSYGYTF.

This chain connects TRBV4-1 to TRBJ2-2; D not certain. The germline gives CDR1 MGHRA, CDR2 YSYEKL. V gave up 1 base and J gave up 1 base, with 7 bases separating them. This CDR3 comprises 15 residues. In DNA form, the CDR3 reads TGCGCCAGCAGCCAAGTTCGGGTGAACACCGGGGAGCTGTTTTTT. Translating gives CASSQVRVNTGELFF.

V is TRBV19 and J is TRBJ1-1; D ambiguous. Germline V gene lookup returns CDR1 LNHDA and CDR2 SQIVND (reference sequence). Between the trimmed V and J ends, which lost 3 bases and 6 bases, there was a span of 8 bases. The CDR3 has 12 residues. The CDR3 DNA is TGTGCCAGTAGTATGTTGGCAGCTGAAGCTTTCTTT. This translates into CASSMLAAEAFF.

The genes are TRBV11-3 and TRBJ2-1, with D uncertain. The germline gives CDR1 SGHNT, CDR2 YENEEA. The CDR3 spans 14 residues. The V and J ends lost 5 bases and 6 bases respectively, with 14 bases between them. This chain's CDR3 is CASSVRWAPNEQFF. DNA for the CDR3: TGTGCCAGCAGCGTCCGGTGGGCCCCCAATGAGCAGTTCTTC.

The table lists this clone with a count of one. The V and J genes are TRBV9 and TRBJ2-1; D unclear. CDR1 SGDLS and CDR2 YYNGEE come from the germline V gene. Trimming removed 4 bases from V and 7 bases from J, with 18 bases in between. The CDR3 spans 15 residues. The DNA for the CDR3 is TGTGCCAGCAGCCCAGAGGCCAGGAACACAAATGAGCAGTTCTTC. Its protein product is CASSPEARNTNEQFF.

The V gene is TRBV27, the J gene TRBJ2-3; 7 positions agree with TRBD1. This CDR3 contains 15 residues. From germline, CDR1 is MNHEY and CDR2 SMNVEV (reference sequence). V dropped 3 bases and J dropped 5; count of bases not matched to a gene: 8. The CDR3 region has the DNA TGTGCCAGCAGTTTTTTAGGGGGCGCGGGAGATACGCAGTATTTT. As protein: CASSFLGGAGDTQYF.

The V and J genes are TRBV2 and TRBJ2-2; D is ambiguous. The CDR3 extends over 12 amino acids. The V and J ends lost 7 bases and 8 bases respectively, with 11 bases between them. Germline V gene data show CDR1 as SNHLY and CDR2 as FYNNEI. CDR3 residues: CASNRDSGELFF. The DNA for the CDR3 is TGTGCCAGCAATAGAGATTCTGGGGAGCTGTTTTTT. Variable domain in full (rest from reference TRBV2 and TRBJ2-2): EPEVTQTPSHQVTQMGQEVILRCVPISNHLYFYWYRQILGQKVEFLVSFYNNEISEKSEIFDDQFSVERPDGSNFTLKIRSTKLEDSAMYFCASNRDSGELFFGEGSRLTVL.

This chain links TRBV4-1 with TRBJ2-3; D gene unclear. CDR3 length: 11 amino acids. Germline loops: CDR1 MGHRA, CDR2 YSYEKL. Trimming cost V 8 bases and J 5 bases, with 8 bases left between them. CDR3 protein: CASSLEDTQYF. As DNA, the CDR3 is TGCGCCAGCTCCCTAGAAGATACGCAGTATTTT.

The chain has TRBV29-1 and TRBJ2-3; 10 positions match TRBD2. Trimming took 7 bases from V and 6 from J; bases not matched to a gene: 19. Germline CDR1 reads SQVTM; CDR2 reads ANQGSEA. The CDR3 loop spans 17 amino acids. This chain's CDR3 is CSGLGASGSFGRDTQYF. In nucleotides, the CDR3 is TGCAGCGGGCTGGGGGCTAGCGGGAGTTTTGGTAGGGATACGCAGTATTTT.

The chain carries TRBV7-2 and TRBJ1-2; D call uncertain. The CDR3 is 14 amino acids. From germline, CDR1 is SGHTA and CDR2 FQGNSA. The V end was cut by 8 bases, the J end by 8 bases, with 21 bases between. In DNA, the CDR3 is TGTGCCAGCTGGGCCCACCCCTTCCAGAGCGGCTACACCTTC. It translates to CASWAHPFQSGYTF.

The rearrangement links TRBV15 to TRBJ1-4; no clear D gene. CDR1 LNHNV and CDR2 YYDKDF come from the germline V gene (reference sequence). The CDR3 is 14 amino acids. Between the trimmed V and J ends, which lost 6 bases and 4 bases, there was a span of 12 bases. The CDR3 DNA follows: TGTGCCACCAGGAAACAGCCCCTTAATGAAAAACTGTTTTTT. Its translation: CATRKQPLNEKLFF.

This chain joins TRBV28 and TRBJ2-3; possibly TRBD1 for D (5 bases). With 4 bases removed from V and 1 base from J, the gap between germline ends came to 15 bases. This CDR3 comprises 16 residues. In germline, CDR1 is MDHEN, CDR2 SYDVKM. The CDR3 sequence: CASSYRGRKRTDTQYF. Written as DNA, the CDR3 is TGTGCCAGCAGTTATAGGGGTCGGAAGCGCACAGATACGCAGTATTTT.

The chain links TRBV28 to TRBJ2-3, with 7 nucleotides matching TRBD1. There are 14 residues in the CDR3. Germline V gene lookup returns CDR1 MDHEN and CDR2 SYDVKM. Losses at the gene ends were 4 bases for V and 11 bases for J; bases not matched to a gene: 12. Here the CDR3 DNA reads TGTGCCAGCAGTTCACCGGGACAGACCTTTGGGCAGTATTTT. Translating gives CASSSPGQTFGQYF.

This clone has only one observation. The rearrangement links TRBV4-2 to TRBJ1-1; TRBD1 is a possible D gene (6 bases). Trimming left V 1 base short and J 11 bases short, with 14 bases between. The CDR3 contains 13 residues. Germline assignment: CDR1 LGHNA and CDR2 YNFKEQ. The CDR3 sequence: CASSQVREGGAFF. CDR3 coding DNA: TGTGCCAGCAGCCAAGTTCGGGAAGGGGGGGCTTTCTTT.

For this clone: Other DNA sequences in the same sample also yield this CDR3. This sequence joins TRBV19 and TRBJ1-5; D is unclear. CDR1 is LNHDA, CDR2 SQIVND, per germline (reference sequence). The CDR3 extends over 15 amino acids. Trimming cost V 2 bases and J 0 bases, with 8 bases left between them. The CDR3 DNA reads TGTGCCAGTAGTATACGCGACGGTAGCAATCAGCCCCAGCATTTT. Amino acid sequence: CASSIRDGSNQPQHF.

The rearrangement links TRBV19 to TRBJ1-2; TRBD1 agrees at 7 bases. The CDR3 covers 16 residues. Trimming at V came to 6 bases and at J to 5 bases, leaving 15 bases not matched to a gene. The V gene's germline CDR1 is LNHDA and CDR2 SQIVND (reference sequence). In DNA, the CDR3 is TGTGCCAGTAGGTCGGGACAGCTACTTTCCCATTATGGCTACACCTTC. Its translation is CASRSGQLLSHYGYTF.

The CDR3 reads CASSSPGLVREQYF. For the CDR3, the DNA is TGTGCCAGCAGTTCTCCGGGCCTAGTGAGGGAGCAGTACTTC. This chain connects TRBV28 to TRBJ2-7; D unresolved. Looked up from germline, CDR1 is MDHEN and CDR2 is SYDVKM. CDR3 length equals 14 residues. Trimming left V 4 bases short and J 7 bases short, with 17 bases between.

The rearrangement uses TRBV28 and TRBJ1-5; D not resolved. This CDR3 comprises 16 residues. Looked up from germline, CDR1 is MDHEN and CDR2 is SYDVKM. V lost 2 bases and J lost 0, with 11 bases in between. The CDR3 DNA reads TGTGCCAGCAGTTTACCTTCAGGTTATAGCAATCAGCCCCAGCATTTT. It specifies CASSLPSGYSNQPQHF.

This rearrangement joins TRBV7-3 to TRBJ2-1, with 7 bases lining up with TRBD2. V lost 2 bases to trimming and J lost 7 bases; unmatched junction nucleotides: 8. The length of the CDR3 is 15 residues. CDR1 and CDR2 from the germline V gene are SGHTA and FQGTGA. The CDR3 here is CASSLVAGQGNEQFF. CDR3 nucleotides: TGTGCCAGCAGCTTAGTAGCGGGTCAAGGGAATGAGCAGTTCTTC.

The gene calls are TRBV5-4 and TRBJ2-1; D is perhaps TRBD2 (6 bases). V lost 4 bases to trimming and J lost 9 bases, with 23 bases between them. Germline CDR1 is SGHNT and CDR2 is YYREEE (reference sequence). There are 16 residues in the CDR3. Here the CDR3 reads CASSSRMGVEGSEQFF. CDR3 DNA sequence: TGTGCCAGCAGCAGTCGGATGGGTGTGGAGGGGAGTGAGCAGTTCTTC.

The rearrangement joins TRBV28 to TRBJ2-2; tentatively, D is TRBD2 (6 bases). CDR3 length equals 15 residues. CDR1 and CDR2 from the germline V gene are MDHEN and SYDVKM. The V and J ends lost 3 bases and 0 bases respectively, with 8 bases between them. In nucleotides, the CDR3 is TGTGCCAGCAGTTTGCGGGGTTCGAACACCGGGGAGCTGTTTTTT. Translated: CASSLRGSNTGELFF.

V is TRBV11-2 and J is TRBJ2-7; D remains unclear. Germline CDR1 SGHAT, CDR2 FQNNGV. Trimming removed 4 bases from V and 4 bases from J, with 8 bases in between. This CDR3 is built from 12 residues. In DNA form, the CDR3 reads TGTGCCAGCAGCTCCTCCATTTACGAGCAGTACTTC. Translated, it gives CASSSSIYEQYF.

The chain is built from TRBV28 and TRBJ2-7; D is unclear. V was clipped by 5 bases and J by 0 bases, with 11 bases between them. The germline gives CDR1 MDHEN, CDR2 SYDVKM. The CDR3 is 14 residues long. CDR3 residues: CASSRTRSSYEQYF. Written as DNA, the CDR3 is TGTGCCAGCAGTAGAACTCGTAGCTCCTACGAGCAGTACTTC.

The chain uses TRBV28 and TRBJ1-2; 8 bases map to TRBD1. The CDR3 consists of 15 residues. V shed 6 bases, J shed 8 bases, and the junction held 14 bases outside the gene matches. Per the germline V gene, CDR1 is MDHEN and CDR2 is SYDVKM. This CDR3 is CASSLLTDRGDGYTF. The DNA of the CDR3 is TGTGCCAGCAGCTTGCTAACCGACAGGGGCGACGGCTACACCTTC.

The chain couples TRBV19 to TRBJ2-1; a weak D match, TRBD1 (5 bases). The germline gives CDR1 LNHDA, CDR2 SQIVND (reference sequence). This CDR3 has 16 residues. V lost 7 bases and J 0 bases, leaving 16 bases between the germline ends. In nucleotides, the CDR3 is TGTGCCAGTACCACGGCTCGGACATTCTCCTACAATGAGCAGTTCTTC. Protein: CASTTARTFSYNEQFF. The whole variable domain, filled in from reference TRBV19 and TRBJ2-1, reads DGGITQSPKYLFRKEGQNVTLSCEQNLNHDAMYWYRQDPGQGLRLIYYSQIVNDFQKGDIAEGYSVSREKKESFPLTVTSAQKNPTAFYLCASTTARTFSYNEQFFGPGTRLTVL.

The chain recombines TRBV5-1 with TRBJ2-7; D remains unclear. The V gene lost 0 bases and the J gene lost 3 bases, with 10 bases spanning the gap. The CDR3 is 14 amino acids. Germline values: CDR1 SGHRS, CDR2 YFSETQ. This CDR3 reads CASSLAGPGYEQYF. For the CDR3, the DNA is TGCGCCAGCAGCTTGGCAGGCCCTGGCTACGAGCAGTACTTC. Complete variable domain (other parts from reference TRBV5-1 and TRBJ2-7): KAGVTQTPRYLIKTRGQQVTLSCSPISGHRSVSWYQQTPGQGLQFLFEYFSETQRNKGNFPGRFSGRQFSNSRSEMNVSTLELGDSALYLCASSLAGPGYEQYFGPGTRLTVT.

This chain connects TRBV11-2 to TRBJ1-1, with D hard to call. CDR1 SGHAT and CDR2 FQNNGV come from the germline V gene. Trimming took off 1 base at V and 1 base at J, with 10 bases between the two ends. This CDR3 is built from 15 residues. The CDR3 DNA is TGTGCCAGCAGCTTAGCGGGCAGGTGGAACACTGAAGCTTTCTTT. Its translation: CASSLAGRWNTEAFF. Full variable domain (remainder filled in from reference TRBV11-2 and TRBJ1-1): EAGVAQSPRYKIIEKRQSVAFWCNPISGHATLYWYQQILGQGPKLLIQFQNNGVVDDSQLPKDRFSAERLKGVDSTLKIQPAKLEDSAVYLCASSLAGRWNTEAFFGQGTRLTVV.

The J gene is TRBJ2-7, the V gene TRBV30; D possibly corresponds to TRBD1 (6 bases). This CDR3 contains 16 residues. The V gene's germline CDR1 is GTSNPN and CDR2 SVGIG (reference sequence). Deletions cut 2 bases from V and 6 bases from J, with 23 bases between. The CDR3 reads CAWSRGGQISQGEQYF. The CDR3 DNA sequence: TGTGCCTGGAGTAGAGGAGGACAGATCTCCCAAGGCGAGCAGTACTTC.